What follows are 31 T cell receptor beta chains derived from one specimen sequenced in a study of spatial heterogeneity in lung cancer. Each CDR3 protein gets one entry after TCRdb re-called the 5' RACE reads with MiXCR. The sample contains 30,000 to 40,000 distinct CDR3 sequences, around 5.2% of which appear only once. The time point is: sample taken at primary tumor resection. Unsorted whole RNA of tumor, nontumor lung or frozen PBMC was sequenced. This specimen was PBMCs, taken at surgery. Receptors were obtained from a female donor with early-stage non-small cell lung cancer.

This clonotype has at least ten counts. The CDR3 spells CASSVGGDNEQFF. The CDR3 DNA reads TGTGCCAGCAGCGTAGGGGGGGACAATGAGCAGTTCTTC. The gene calls are TRBV9 and TRBJ2-1; TRBD2 might be the D (6 bases). Germline loops: CDR1 SGDLS, CDR2 YYNGEE. V was trimmed by 0 bases and J by 5 bases, leaving 6 bases between them. CDR3 length: 13 residues.

This clonotype has at least ten counts. The rearrangement uses TRBV7-3 and TRBJ1-2; D remains unclear. Germline CDR1 reads SGHTA; CDR2 reads FQGTGA. Trimming stripped 2 bases from V and 0 bases from J, with 7 bases between. The CDR3 sequence is 14 residues long. The CDR3 loop is CASSLSAANYGYTF. The CDR3 DNA is TGTGCCAGCAGCTTATCGGCGGCTAACTATGGCTACACCTTC. The full variable domain, its missing parts supplied by reference TRBV7-3 and TRBJ1-2, is GAGVSQTPSNKVTEKGKYVELRCDPISGHTALYWYRQSLGQGPEFLIYFQGTGAADDSGLPNDRFFAVRPEGSVSTLKIQRTERGDSAVYLCASSLSAANYGYTFGSGTRLTVV.

This clonotype was recorded at least ten times. The rearrangement links TRBV29-1 to TRBJ2-1, with no clear D. V was pared by 5 bases and J by 3 bases, with 11 bases between. The length of the CDR3 is 13 residues. Germline-derived CDR1 and CDR2 are SQVTM and ANQGSEA. The CDR3 sequence: CSVWSADYNEQFF. The DNA for the CDR3 is TGCAGCGTTTGGTCTGCAGACTACAATGAGCAGTTCTTC.

This clonotype occurred many times. The chain uses TRBV6-1 and TRBJ1-1, with a weak D call TRBD1 (6 bases). CDR1 and CDR2 from the germline V gene are MNHNS and SASEGT. The CDR3 has 14 residues. Between the trimmed V and J ends, which lost 6 bases and 7 bases, there was a span of 18 bases. CDR3 sequence reads: CASSLLQGPHEAFF. The CDR3 DNA is TGTGCCAGCAGCCTCTTACAGGGCCCACATGAAGCTTTCTTT.

This clonotype was counted ten times or more. V is TRBV7-8 and J is TRBJ1-2, with no clear D. Germline V CDR1 and CDR2: SGHVS, FQNEAQ. Deletions cut 3 bases from V and 1 base from J, with 9 bases between. The CDR3 sequence is 14 residues long. The CDR3 protein is CASSFRTDNYGYTF. The CDR3 bases are TGTGCCAGCAGCTTCCGGACGGATAACTATGGCTACACCTTC.

V gene TRBV20-1 combines with J gene TRBJ2-3; 10 bases are a match to TRBD2. The CDR3 extends over 17 amino acids. Germline CDR1 and CDR2: DFQATT and SNEGSKA (reference sequence). V lost 1 base and J lost 2; bases outside the gene matches: 9. The CDR3 DNA follows: TGCAGTGCTAGAGGTCAAGCGGGGGGGCTTATCACAGATACGCAGTATTTT. Protein: CSARGQAGGLITDTQYF.

The genes are TRBV5-1 and TRBJ2-7; unclear D gene. The V and J ends lost 4 bases and 7 bases respectively, with 15 bases between them. This CDR3 has 13 residues. From germline, CDR1 is SGHRS and CDR2 YFSETQ. CDR3 DNA sequence: TGCGCCAGCAGCCCCCGAGTAGGCGGAGAGCAGTACTTC. It encodes CASSPRVGGEQYF.

The sample holds a few counts of this clonotype. V is TRBV20-1 and J is TRBJ1-1; D is ambiguous. The germline V and J ends were trimmed by 3 bases and 7 bases, with 9 bases remaining between them. The CDR3 length is 11 residues. Germline V gives CDR1 DFQATT, CDR2 SNEGSKA (reference sequence). As DNA, the CDR3 is TGCAGTGCTAGTGAACAAGTTGAAGCTTTCTTT. Translated: CSASEQVEAFF.

This clonotype was seen a handful of times. V gene TRBV9 combines with J gene TRBJ2-5, with 8 nucleotides matching TRBD1. CDR3 size: 16 residues. V was pared by 4 bases and J by 5 bases, with 13 bases of the junction left unmatched. Germline V lookup: CDR1 SGDLS, CDR2 YYNGEE. The CDR3 loop is CASSMRTGNGRETQYF. The CDR3, as DNA: TGTGCCAGCAGCATGCGGACAGGGAATGGCAGGGAGACCCAGTACTTC.

This clonotype was recorded at least ten times. The chain uses TRBV5-5 and TRBJ2-3; D unclear. CDR3 size: 14 residues. Trimming left V 2 bases short and J 2 bases short, with 9 bases between. Germline V gene sequence: CDR1 SGHKS, CDR2 YYEKEE (reference sequence). For the CDR3, the DNA is TGTGCCAGCAGCTTCGACAAGGCCACAGATACGCAGTATTTT. Translating it yields CASSFDKATDTQYF.

This clonotype was counted many times. The gene calls are TRBV7-2 and TRBJ2-3; a weak D match, TRBD1 (5 bases). V was shortened by 1 base and J by 8 bases, with 16 bases between the two germline ends. The CDR3 sequence is 15 residues long. Germline CDR1 SGHTA, CDR2 FQGNSA. Here the CDR3 DNA reads TGTGCCAGCAGCTTAGTGCCCAGGGAATGGGGTACGCAGTATTTT. Its protein product is CASSLVPREWGTQYF. The variable domain in full, completed from reference TRBV7-2 and TRBJ2-3, reads GAGVSQSPSNKVTEKGKDVELRCDPISGHTALYWYRQSLGQGLEFLIYFQGNSAPDKSGLPSDRFSAERTGGSVSTLTIQRTQQEDSAVYLCASSLVPREWGTQYFGPGTRLTVL.

This clonotype was observed at least ten times. The chain links TRBV28 to TRBJ1-5; no clear D. Trimming took off 5 bases at V and 7 bases at J, with 21 bases between the two ends. This CDR3 spans 16 amino acids. CDR1 is MDHEN and CDR2 is SYDVKM in the germline V gene. The CDR3 protein is CASSTYLLGRGQPQHF. As DNA, the CDR3 is TGTGCCAGCAGTACCTACCTGTTAGGGCGTGGGCAGCCCCAGCATTTT.

The V and J genes are TRBV5-4 and TRBJ1-2; the D gene is possibly TRBD1 (6 bases). The germline V gene has CDR1 SGHNT and CDR2 YYREEE (reference sequence). The CDR3 extends over 16 amino acids. V was pared by 3 bases and J by 2 bases, with 17 bases between. The chain's CDR3 is CASSSGDLQGNYGYTF. The CDR3 region has the DNA TGTGCCAGCAGCTCGGGGGATCTGCAGGGGAACTATGGCTACACCTTC.

This clonotype was detected many times. V usage is TRBV11-1 and J usage is TRBJ1-1; TRBD1 agrees at 9 bases. The CDR3 contains 15 residues. Germline loops: CDR1 SGHAT, CDR2 FQDESV (reference sequence). After removal of 4 bases from V and 0 bases from J, the junction contained 3 bases not matched to a gene. CDR3 sequence: CASSWDRAVNTEAFF. The CDR3 DNA sequence: TGTGCCAGCAGCTGGGACAGGGCGGTGAACACTGAAGCTTTCTTT.

In its sample, this clonotype is medium-sized. The chain combines TRBV14 with TRBJ2-7, with 11 nucleotides matching TRBD1. The CDR3 is 13 amino acids. Per germline, CDR1 SGHDN and CDR2 FVKESK. Germline trimming cut 4 bases from V and 5 bases from J; bases unmatched to any gene: 1. The CDR3 reads CASSPGQGDEQYF. The DNA for the CDR3 is TGTGCCAGCAGCCCGGGACAGGGGGACGAGCAGTACTTC.

Many counts were recorded for this clonotype. This chain connects TRBV11-1 to TRBJ2-6; no clear D. The CDR3 runs 19 residues. V was shortened by 6 bases and J by 0 bases, with 21 bases between the two germline ends. Germline CDR1 reads SGHAT; CDR2 reads FQDESV (reference sequence). DNA of the CDR3: TGTGCCAGCAGTCCCAGTTCAGCCCAGAGTTTCTCTGGGGCCAACGTCCTGACTTTC. It is translated as CASSPSSAQSFSGANVLTF.

By share, this clonotype ranks as medium-sized. V is TRBV5-6 and J is TRBJ2-3; D is ambiguous. In germline, CDR1 is SGHDT, CDR2 YYEEEE. The CDR3 length is 13 residues. V lost 2 bases and J lost 0, with 4 bases in between. The CDR3 sequence: CASSFSSTDTQYF. As DNA, the CDR3 is TGTGCCAGCAGCTTCTCTAGCACAGATACGCAGTATTTT.

The sample holds many counts of this clonotype. This rearrangement joins TRBV2 to TRBJ2-3; D may be TRBD1 (6 bases). CDR1 and CDR2 (germline): SNHLY, FYNNEI. V lost 2 bases and J 0 bases, leaving 9 bases between the germline ends. This CDR3 is 15 amino acids long. This CDR3 is CASSEQGRSTDTQYF. The DNA of the CDR3 is TGTGCCAGCAGTGAACAGGGGCGAAGCACAGATACGCAGTATTTT.

The chain carries TRBV4-1 and TRBJ2-5; no firm D call. Germline CDR1 is MGHRA and CDR2 is YSYEKL. This CDR3 is 11 amino acids long. With 0 bases removed from V and 10 bases from J, the gap between germline ends came to 6 bases. The CDR3 DNA reads TGCGCCAGCAGCCAAGAGGCCCTCCAGTACTTC. Amino acids: CASSQEALQYF.

As concerns this clonotype: One end of the junction does not line up with germline, which may come from a read error. The V gene is TRBV4-1, the J gene TRBJ2-5; D is possibly TRBD1 (6 bases). Germline V CDR1 and CDR2: MGHRA, YSYEKL. CDR3 length equals 16 residues. The CDR3 DNA sequence: TGCGCCAGCGGCCAAATGAAGGACAGCCAAAAAGAGACCCAGTACTTC. The encoded protein is CASGQMKDSQKETQYF.

The chain employs TRBV28 and TRBJ2-7; 7 bases match TRBD1. Per germline, CDR1 MDHEN and CDR2 SYDVKM. This CDR3 has 13 amino acids. The V segment lost 4 bases and the J segment 7 bases; nucleotides outside the gene matches: 7. The CDR3 here is CASSSGGIWEQYF. In DNA form, the CDR3 reads TGTGCCAGCAGTTCAGGGGGTATCTGGGAGCAGTACTTC.

In this sample, this clonotype turned up a few times. In nucleotides, the CDR3 is TGTGCCAGCAGCTTAAGGGGGGAAGTAATGGCTGAAGCTTTCTTT. It is translated as CASSLRGEVMAEAFF. The V gene is TRBV7-6, the J gene TRBJ1-1; weak D call: TRBD1 (6 bases). There are 15 residues in the CDR3. V lost 2 bases to trimming and J lost 6 bases, with 16 bases between them. The germline CDR1 and CDR2 sequences are SGHVS and FNYEAQ. The full variable domain, completed using reference TRBV7-6 and TRBJ1-1, is GAGVSQSPRYKVTKRGQDVALRCDPISGHVSLYWYRQALGQGPEFLTYFNYEAQQDKSGLPNDRFSAERPEGSISTLTIQRTEQRDSAMYRCASSLRGEVMAEAFFGQGTRLTVV.

This chain uses TRBV27 with TRBJ1-1; TRBD1 aligns across 11 bases. The CDR3 totals 17 residues. Looked up from germline, CDR1 is MNHEY and CDR2 is SMNVEV (reference sequence). Germline trimming cut 6 bases from V and 0 bases from J; bases unmatched to any gene: 9. CDR3 region: CASSRDRGGPMNTEAFF. In nucleotides, the CDR3 is TGTGCCAGCAGCCGGGACAGGGGGGGACCCATGAACACTGAAGCTTTCTTT.

Ten or more counts support this clonotype. The rearrangement uses TRBV7-3 and TRBJ1-5; D is uncertain. From germline, CDR1 is SGHTA and CDR2 FQGTGA. The CDR3 is made up of 13 amino acids. Between the trimmed V and J ends, which lost 1 base and 7 bases, there was a span of 8 bases. The CDR3 DNA reads TGTGCCAGCAGCTTAATCGAGGGCCAGCCCCAGCATTTT. As protein: CASSLIEGQPQHF.

This clonotype was detected ten times or more. V is TRBV29-1 and J is TRBJ2-1; D assignment may be TRBD1 or TRBD2 (5 bases each). This CDR3 is built from 15 residues. V was cut by 1 base and J by 6 bases, with 16 bases left in between. The germline gives CDR1 SQVTM, CDR2 ANQGSEA. In DNA, the CDR3 is TGCAGCGTTGAAGTTTCGGGGTGGGGGATCAATGAGCAGTTCTTC. This sequence encodes CSVEVSGWGINEQFF.

V is TRBV12-3 or TRBV12-4 and J is TRBJ1-4, with D unclear. The V gene lost 6 bases and the J gene lost 2 bases, with 10 bases spanning the gap. The CDR3 consists of 14 residues. The CDR3 nucleotides read TGTGCCAGCAGCGATTACGGGACTAATGAAAAACTGTTTTTT. This codes for CASSDYGTNEKLFF.

The sample holds many counts of this clonotype. This chain links TRBV3-1 with TRBJ2-7; TRBD2 aligns across 8 bases. Germline CDR1 is LGHDT and CDR2 is YNNKEL (reference sequence). This CDR3 is built from 15 residues. Unmatched junction bases numbered 12, after V lost 2 bases and J lost 9 bases. The CDR3 spells CASSQYAGTSFAQYF. The CDR3 DNA is TGTGCCAGCAGCCAATACGCCGGGACTAGTTTCGCGCAGTACTTC.

The table lists this clonotype with a few counts. CDR3 sequence (DNA): TGCGCCAGCAGCCTTCTGGGTGAGCAGTTCTTC. Its protein is CASSLLGEQFF. This chain links TRBV4-1 with TRBJ2-1, with unresolved D. There are 11 residues in the CDR3. The V gene's germline CDR1 is MGHRA and CDR2 YSYEKL. Trimming took 4 bases from V and 9 from J, leaving 7 bases between them.

The rearrangement links TRBV2 to TRBJ1-4, with a weak D call TRBD1 (5 bases). The CDR3 has 17 residues. Trimming pared 0 bases from V and 0 bases from J, leaving 11 bases between. Germline V gene data show CDR1 as SNHLY and CDR2 as FYNNEI. CDR3 nucleotide sequence: TGTGCCAGCAGTGAAGCAAGGGGTGGCTCAACTAATGAAAAACTGTTTTTT. Protein: CASSEARGGSTNEKLFF.

This clonotype was observed many times. The chain links TRBV25-1 to TRBJ1-6; D is possibly TRBD1 (5 bases). Germline CDR1 MGHDK, CDR2 SYGVNS. This CDR3 is built from 15 residues. Trimming took off 6 bases at V and 5 bases at J, with 14 bases between the two ends. CDR3 DNA: TGTGCCAGCAGGACGGGAGACAGAAATAATTCACCCCTCCACTTT. Protein: CASRTGDRNNSPLHF.

This sequence joins TRBV14 and TRBJ1-6; no reliable D call. The CDR3 consists of 14 residues. V gave up 1 base and J gave up 6 bases, with 7 bases separating them. Germline-derived CDR1 and CDR2 are SGHDN and FVKESK. The CDR3 nucleotides read TGTGCCAGCAGCCAAGCCCGGGGTAATTCACCCCTCCACTTT. Translated: CASSQARGNSPLHF. Variable domain in full (rest from reference TRBV14 and TRBJ1-6): EAGVTQFPSHSVIEKGQTVTLRCDPISGHDNLYWYRRVMGKEIKFLLHFVKESKQDESGMPNNRFLAERTGGTYSTLKVQPAELEDSGVYFCASSQARGNSPLHFGNGTRLTVT.